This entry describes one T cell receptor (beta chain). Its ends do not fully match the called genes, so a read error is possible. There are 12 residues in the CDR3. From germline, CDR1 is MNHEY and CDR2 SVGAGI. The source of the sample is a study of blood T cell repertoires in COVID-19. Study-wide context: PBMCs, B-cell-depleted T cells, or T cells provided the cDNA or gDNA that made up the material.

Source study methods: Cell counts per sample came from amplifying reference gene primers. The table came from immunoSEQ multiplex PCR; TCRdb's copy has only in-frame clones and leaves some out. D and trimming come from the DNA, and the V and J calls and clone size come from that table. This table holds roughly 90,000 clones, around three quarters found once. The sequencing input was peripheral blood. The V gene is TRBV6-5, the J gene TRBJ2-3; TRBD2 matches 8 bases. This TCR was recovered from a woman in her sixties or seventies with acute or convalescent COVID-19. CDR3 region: CTSMSGGDTQYF. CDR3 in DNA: TGTACCAGCATGAGCGGGGGAGATACGCAGTATTTT.